This T cell receptor (beta chain) was identified in a study of T cells after yellow fever vaccination. Background on the study: Those fractions that held only low numbers of cells were prepared using the SMART-Seq v4 Ultra Low Input RNA kit. General observations from the study: Once the booster was given, most primary-vaccination clones reappeared, at roughly 96% for CD4 and 88% for CD8.

TCRdb re-analysed the 5' RACE reads in MiXCR, keeping a single row per CDR3 protein. The sample yields about 370,000 distinct CDR3 sequences, 9.5% to 13% seen once. A note on this clonotype: The target antigen is unknown.

The CDR3 is 17 amino acids. The germline V and J ends were trimmed by 1 base and 0 bases, with 18 bases remaining between them. Germline lookup yields CDR1 DFQATT and CDR2 SNEGSKA (reference sequence). The chain employs TRBV20-1 and TRBJ1-1; D perhaps matches TRBD1 (6 bases). Sequencing was performed on PBMCs, taken on the day of the first yellow fever vaccination. This clonotype was obtained from a man aged 18 to 29 who received the YFV17D yellow fever vaccine. In nucleotides, the CDR3 is TGCAGTGCTAGAGCGTTTCGGACAGCTACCATGAACACTGAAGCTTTCTTT. It translates to CSARAFRTATMNTEAFF.